This passage covers 29 T cell receptor beta chains from one sample sequenced in a study of human thymus T cells. It was from resections taken during corrective heart surgery that the thymus tissue came. Here immunoSEQ multiplex PCR was the method, and the copy in TCRdb shows in-frame clones only, minus some. The sample lists 78,000 or so clones, 90% to 98% occurring once. The sample was thymus tissue. Every receptor here comes from a boy under two years old with a congenital heart defect but otherwise immunologically healthy.

The CDR3 DNA reads TGCGCCAGCAGTCAGTACGTTCCGCGGGGGGGAGATACGCAGTATTTT. The encoded protein is CASSQYVPRGGDTQYF. V is TRBV23-1 and J is TRBJ2-3; TRBD2 matches 9 bases. TRBV23-1 is flagged as an ORF with uncertain function. The length of the CDR3 is 16 residues. Trimming cost V 3 bases and J 5 bases; bases outside gene matches: 9.

The chain combines TRBV14 with TRBJ2-3, with 7 bases fitting TRBD1. The CDR3 has 16 amino acids. Germline loops: CDR1 SGHDN, CDR2 FVKESK. V gave up 4 bases and J gave up 1 base; unmatched junction bases: 8. CDR3 nucleotide sequence: TGTGCCAGCAGCCCGAATCCCGGACAGGGCACAGATACGCAGTATTTT. This encodes CASSPNPGQGTDTQYF.

The J gene is TRBJ2-4, the V gene TRBV4-2, with D perhaps TRBD1 (5 bases). CDR3 length: 16 residues. Germline lookup yields CDR1 LGHNA and CDR2 YNFKEQ. V lost 5 bases, J lost 4 bases, and 18 bases lay in between. This CDR3 reads CASSIRTGPNKNIQYF. For the CDR3, the DNA is TGTGCCAGCAGCATAAGAACAGGCCCTAATAAAAACATTCAGTACTTC.

The chain links TRBV5-1 to TRBJ1-3; D not certain. The CDR3 runs to 18 residues. V dropped 0 bases and J dropped 0 bases, with 16 bases sitting between them. Germline V gives CDR1 SGHRS, CDR2 YFSETQ. CDR3 sequence (DNA): TGCGCCAGCAGCTTGGTTCCAGTGGCGCTGGGCTCTGGAAACACCATATATTTT. Translating gives CASSLVPVALGSGNTIYF.

The chain uses TRBV19 and TRBJ2-2, with TRBD1 as a possible D gene (6 bases). CDR3 length equals 16 residues. The ends were cut back, 5 bases at V and 5 bases at J, with 18 bases in the middle. Per the germline V gene, CDR1 is LNHDA and CDR2 is SQIVND (reference sequence). CDR3 in amino acids: CASSPCQGICTGELFF. DNA for the CDR3: TGTGCCAGTAGTCCGTGCCAGGGGATTTGTACCGGGGAGCTGTTTTTT. The variable domain in full, completed from reference TRBV19 and TRBJ2-2, reads DGGITQSPKYLFRKEGQNVTLSCEQNLNHDAMYWYRQDPGQGLRLIYYSQIVNDFQKGDIAEGYSVSREKKESFPLTVTSAQKNPTAFYLCASSPCQGICTGELFFGEGSRLTVL.

This clone appeared a single time. The chain is built from TRBV7-9 and TRBJ1-4; D might be TRBD1 (5 bases). The germline V gene encodes CDR1 SEHNR and CDR2 FQNEAQ (reference sequence). V was shortened by 1 base and J by 5 bases, with 14 bases between the two germline ends. CDR3 length equals 16 residues. The CDR3 sequence: CASSLDRDGLNEKLFF. The CDR3 DNA reads TGTGCCAGCAGCTTAGACCGGGACGGATTAAATGAAAAACTGTTTTTT.

This chain connects TRBV11-2 to TRBJ2-7; maybe TRBD1 (6 bases). V gave up 3 bases and J gave up 2 bases, with 8 bases separating them. Germline-derived CDR1 and CDR2 are SGHAT and FQNNGV. The CDR3 length is 13 residues. For the CDR3, the DNA is TGTGCCAGCAGCTTCGGGACAACCTACGAGCAGTACTTC. Amino acids: CASSFGTTYEQYF.

The V gene is TRBV5-1, the J gene TRBJ2-1; TRBD2 is a possible D gene (5 bases). The CDR3 extends over 17 amino acids. The ends were cut back, 3 bases at V and 0 bases at J, with 16 bases in the middle. Germline V gene sequence: CDR1 SGHRS, CDR2 YFSETQ. CDR3: CASSSLVPTPSYNEQFF. For the CDR3, the DNA is TGCGCCAGCAGCTCACTAGTTCCCACCCCCTCCTACAATGAGCAGTTCTTC.

The chain joins TRBV7-9 to TRBJ1-6; no firm D call. V lost 5 bases and J 2 bases, leaving 16 bases between the germline ends. The CDR3 is 17 residues long. CDR1 is SEHNR, CDR2 FQNEAQ, per germline (reference sequence). CDR3: CASSARLGRTYNSPLHF. CDR3 bases: TGTGCCAGCAGCGCCCGGTTGGGTCGGACCTATAATTCACCCCTCCACTTT. The entire variable domain, with the rest obtained from reference TRBV7-9 and TRBJ1-6, is as follows: DTGVSQNPRHKITKRGQNVTFRCDPISEHNRLYWYRQTLGQGPEFLTYFQNEAQLEKSRLLSDRFSAERPKGSFSTLEIQRTEQGDSAMYLCASSARLGRTYNSPLHFGNGTRLTVT.

The V call is TRBV19, the J call TRBJ1-5, with D perhaps matching TRBD1 (5 bases). V lost 5 bases and J 2 bases, leaving 13 bases between the germline ends. This CDR3 comprises 15 residues. Germline V gene data show CDR1 as LNHDA and CDR2 as SQIVND (reference sequence). This chain's CDR3 is CASSGRGGGNQPQHF. CDR3 bases: TGTGCCAGTAGTGGGCGGGGAGGGGGCAATCAGCCCCAGCATTTT.

The chain couples TRBV18 to TRBJ1-1, with D possibly matching TRBD1 (6 bases). Trimming removed 6 bases from V and 1 base from J, with 15 bases in between. This CDR3 comprises 15 residues. The V gene's germline CDR1 is KGHSH and CDR2 LQKENI. CDR3 in amino acids: CASSLDRTTNTEAFF. The CDR3 DNA sequence: TGTGCCAGCTCGCTCGACAGGACCACGAACACTGAAGCTTTCTTT.

The rearrangement joins TRBV2 to TRBJ1-4; D not certain. From germline, CDR1 is SNHLY and CDR2 FYNNEI. The ends were cut back, 8 bases at V and 5 bases at J, with 15 bases in the middle. The CDR3 spans 14 residues. DNA for the CDR3: TGTGCCAGCCGGACCCAGATCCTCAATGAAAAACTGTTTTTT. This translates into CASRTQILNEKLFF.

The chain employs TRBV7-9 and TRBJ2-7; 7 nucleotides agree with TRBD2. CDR3 length equals 13 residues. In germline, CDR1 is SEHNR, CDR2 FQNEAQ (reference sequence). The ends lost 1 base at V and 7 bases at J; junction bases unmatched: 4. The CDR3 sequence: CASSLVAAGEQYF. The CDR3 DNA reads TGTGCCAGCAGCTTAGTAGCAGCGGGGGAGCAGTACTTC.

V gene TRBV6-1 combines with J gene TRBJ1-1; 8 bases fit TRBD1. With 3 bases clipped from V and 5 bases from J, the junction kept 5 bases outside the gene matches. The germline gives CDR1 MNHNS, CDR2 SASEGT. This CDR3 is 14 amino acids long. This chain's CDR3 is CASSDQGARTEAFF. The CDR3 DNA reads as TGTGCCAGCAGTGATCAGGGGGCAAGGACTGAAGCTTTCTTT.

This clone has only one observation. This chain uses TRBV6-1 with TRBJ2-7; 8 nucleotides match TRBD2. Germline loops: CDR1 MNHNS, CDR2 SASEGT. Trimming at V came to 2 bases and at J to 4 bases, leaving 10 bases not matched to a gene. The CDR3 sequence is 16 residues long. The DNA of the CDR3 is TGTGCCAGCAGTGAACTTCTAGCGGGCAAGGGGTACGAGCAGTACTTC. This codes for CASSELLAGKGYEQYF.

The chain recombines TRBV7-2 with TRBJ2-5; 16 nucleotides match TRBD2. The CDR3 spans 19 residues. Germline V gives CDR1 SGHTA, CDR2 FQGNSA. After removal of 5 bases from V and 0 bases from J, the junction contained 9 bases not matched to a gene. The CDR3 nucleotides read TGTGCCAGCAGCGCAGGGACTAGCGGGGGGGCGGAAGACCAAGAGACCCAGTACTTC. Amino acid sequence: CASSAGTSGGAEDQETQYF. The entire variable domain, with the rest obtained from reference TRBV7-2 and TRBJ2-5, is as follows: GAGVSQSPSNKVTEKGKDVELRCDPISGHTALYWYRQSLGQGLEFLIYFQGNSAPDKSGLPSDRFSAERTGGSVSTLTIQRTQQEDSAVYLCASSAGTSGGAEDQETQYFGPGTRLLVL.

The rearrangement uses TRBV28 and TRBJ2-3; 11 bases line up with TRBD2. Germline V gene lookup returns CDR1 MDHEN and CDR2 SYDVKM. The J segment lost 4 bases and the V segment lost 6 bases, leaving 6 bases of the junction unmatched. The CDR3 length is 15 residues. The CDR3 DNA follows: TGTGCCAGCAGATGTAGCGGGAGGGAAGCAGATACGCAGTATTTT. Protein sequence: CASRCSGREADTQYF.

The gene calls are TRBV27 and TRBJ2-3; D gene ambiguous. V was trimmed by 7 bases and J by 2 bases, leaving 13 bases between them. This CDR3 has 14 amino acids. CDR1 MNHEY and CDR2 SMNVEV come from the germline V gene (reference sequence). In DNA, the CDR3 is TGTGCCAGCACCCAAAGCAGAAACACAGATACGCAGTATTTT. This translates into CASTQSRNTDTQYF.

The chain is built from TRBV5-6 and TRBJ1-1; D perhaps matches TRBD1 (5 bases). V lost 0 bases and J 8 bases, leaving 8 bases between the germline ends. This CDR3 contains 12 residues. Germline values: CDR1 SGHDT, CDR2 YYEEEE. CDR3 amino acids: CASSLGGMEAFF. The DNA for the CDR3 is TGTGCCAGCAGCTTGGGGGGCATGGAAGCTTTCTTT. Together with reference TRBV5-6 and TRBJ1-1, the CDR3 gives the full variable domain: DAGVTQSPTHLIKTRGQQVTLRCSPKSGHDTVSWYQQALGQGPQFIFQYYEEEERQRGNFPDRFSGHQFPNYSSELNVNALLLGDSALYLCASSLGGMEAFFGQGTRLTVV.

This chain connects TRBV27 to TRBJ2-7, with D possibly TRBD1 on 8 matching bases. The V and J ends lost 2 bases and 3 bases respectively, with 14 bases between them. Per germline, CDR1 MNHEY and CDR2 SMNVEV (reference sequence). The CDR3 contains 15 residues. CDR3 protein: CASSLRHRGGYEQYF. The CDR3 DNA reads as TGTGCCAGCAGTTTAAGGCACAGGGGGGGCTACGAGCAGTACTTC.

The V and J genes are TRBV9 and TRBJ1-4; the match to TRBD1 covers 8 bases. CDR1 and CDR2 from the germline V gene are SGDLS and YYNGEE. V lost 2 bases and J lost 1; bases outside the gene matches: 7. CDR3 length: 17 amino acids. The CDR3 here is CASSVSGGWETNEKLFF. CDR3 nucleotide sequence: TGTGCCAGCAGCGTTTCAGGGGGCTGGGAAACTAATGAAAAACTGTTTTTT. The full variable domain, rest sourced from reference TRBV9 and TRBJ1-4, is DSGVTQTPKHLITATGQRVTLRCSPRSGDLSVYWYQQSLDQGLQFLIQYYNGEERAKGNILERFSAQQFPDLHSELNLSSLELGDSALYFCASSVSGGWETNEKLFFGSGTQLSVL.

The chain joins TRBV15 to TRBJ1-6; weak D call: TRBD1 (5 bases). Trimming left V 0 bases short and J 2 bases short, with 17 bases between. In germline, CDR1 is LNHNV, CDR2 YYDKDF (reference sequence). This CDR3 contains 19 residues. The CDR3 DNA reads TGTGCCACCAGCAGAGATAGCCAGGGTCTCCTTCCCTATAATTCACCCCTCCACTTT. Protein product: CATSRDSQGLLPYNSPLHF.

The rearrangement links TRBV5-6 to TRBJ1-2, with 9 bases aligning to TRBD1. The CDR3 totals 15 residues. V was clipped by 2 bases and J by 14 bases; unmatched bases: 16. From germline, CDR1 is SGHDT and CDR2 YYEEEE. DNA for the CDR3: TGTGCCAGCAGCTTCCCCTCCGGGACAGGGTCGCTAGGAACCTTC. It is translated as CASSFPSGTGSLGTF.

This chain uses TRBV4-3 with TRBJ2-5, with a weak D call TRBD2 (5 bases). Trimming cost V 4 bases and J 2 bases, with 20 bases left between them. Germline V gives CDR1 LGHNA, CDR2 YSLEER. The CDR3 extends over 17 amino acids. CDR3 amino acids: CASSRSQEERNQETQYF. The CDR3 DNA is TGCGCCAGCAGCCGATCCCAAGAAGAGCGGAATCAAGAGACCCAGTACTTC.

V is TRBV5-8 and J is TRBJ1-1; tentative D call: TRBD1 (5 bases). Germline CDR1 is SGHTS and CDR2 is YDEGEE. Trimming removed 1 base at V and 4 bases at J, with 14 bases between. CDR3 length: 15 residues. CDR3 protein: CASSLTREDTTEAFF. The DNA for the CDR3 is TGTGCCAGCAGCTTGACGAGGGAGGACACCACTGAAGCTTTCTTT.

This rearrangement joins TRBV4-1 to TRBJ2-1; TRBD2 matches 8 bases. The V segment lost 1 base and the J segment 4 bases; nucleotides outside the gene matches: 9. The germline V gene encodes CDR1 MGHRA and CDR2 YSYEKL. The CDR3 length is 17 residues. The CDR3 DNA reads TGCGCCAGCAGCCAAGGATTGTTACTAGCGGTTTACAATGAGCAGTTCTTC. Translated, it gives CASSQGLLLAVYNEQFF.

The chain couples TRBV2 to TRBJ1-4; D is ambiguous. The CDR3 loop spans 13 amino acids. Germline values: CDR1 SNHLY, CDR2 FYNNEI. V dropped 4 bases and J dropped 7 bases, with 10 bases sitting between them. The CDR3 loop is CASSVVTSEKLFF. CDR3 bases: TGTGCCAGCAGTGTCGTAACCAGTGAAAAACTGTTTTTT.

The chain has TRBV9 and TRBJ2-1; no firm D call. CDR1 and CDR2 (germline): SGDLS, YYNGEE. Trimming removed 0 bases at V and 3 bases at J, with 7 bases between. The CDR3 extends over 14 amino acids. The CDR3 DNA sequence: TGTGCCAGCAGCGTAGGTGAAGACTACAATGAGCAGTTCTTC. This codes for CASSVGEDYNEQFF.

V usage is TRBV10-3 and J usage is TRBJ1-4; TRBD1 might be the D (6 bases). Trimming left V 6 bases short and J 6 bases short, with 26 bases between. The CDR3 is made up of 18 amino acids. The germline V gene encodes CDR1 ENHRY and CDR2 SYGVKD. This CDR3 is CAISQGGQSCAGDEKLFF. The CDR3 bases are TGTGCCATCAGCCAAGGAGGACAGTCTTGCGCAGGTGATGAAAAACTGTTTTTT.